Following are 18 T cell receptor beta chains from one sample sequenced in a study of monozygotic twins with inflammatory bowel disease. TCRdb reanalyzed the 5' RACE reads and collapses them to one entry per CDR3 protein, without DNA. Recorded for this sample: more than 110,000 distinct CDR3 sequences. The sample was blood. These receptors were collected from a human donor with ulcerative colitis or Crohn's disease, or a healthy co-twin of an affected twin (not recorded which).

The rearrangement links TRBV7-9 to TRBJ1-1. The germline V gene encodes CDR1 SEHNR and CDR2 FQNEAQ (reference sequence). The CDR3 sequence is 14 residues long. CDR3 in amino acids: CASSLGAMNTEAFF.

V is TRBV12-3 or TRBV12-4 and J is TRBJ1-1; TCRdb's D call, TRBD1, is unchecked because there is no DNA. The CDR3 is made up of 14 amino acids. CDR3 amino acids: CASSPSRDRGISFF.

The rearrangement uses TRBV6-4 and TRBJ1-2; TCRdb returns TRBD1, unconfirmable since there is no DNA. Germline V gene data show CDR1 as MRHNA and CDR2 as SNTAGT. The CDR3 is 15 residues long. The CDR3 protein is CASSDPGQGAYGYTF.

The CDR3 protein is CASNQDRASGNSGELFF. V and J are TRBV4-1 and TRBJ2-2; lacking DNA, the TRBD2 call made by TCRdb goes unchecked. The CDR3 length is 17 residues. Germline V gene sequence: CDR1 MGHRA, CDR2 YSYEKL.

V usage is TRBV5-4 and J usage is TRBJ1-1; TCRdb outputs TRBD1, but without DNA this stays unchecked. The CDR3 runs to 15 residues. The germline gives CDR1 SGHNT, CDR2 YYREEE (reference sequence). CDR3 region: CASSSGSPLSTEAFF.

The chain couples TRBV20-1 to TRBJ2-7; the TCRdb call, TRBD1, lacks DNA for checking. This CDR3 region has 15 residues. Germline-derived CDR1 and CDR2 are DFQATT and SNEGSKA (reference sequence). CDR3 protein: CSVSGGRLSSYEQYF.

The chain employs TRBV29-1 and TRBJ2-5; TCRdb names TRBD1, which stays unverified in the absence of DNA. CDR1 is SQVTM, CDR2 ANQGSEA, per germline. The CDR3 runs 16 residues. CDR3: CSVENYKDRGVETQYF.

This chain connects TRBV7-9 to TRBJ2-7; lacking DNA, the TRBD2 call made by TCRdb goes unchecked. The CDR3 length is 17 residues. Germline V gene lookup returns CDR1 SEHNR and CDR2 FQNEAQ (reference sequence). This CDR3 reads CASSLVGLATFGYEQYF.

This chain joins TRBV20-1 and TRBJ2-2; with no DNA, the TCRdb D assignment of TRBD2 cannot be verified. The CDR3 extends over 14 amino acids. Germline-derived CDR1 and CDR2 are DFQATT and SNEGSKA (reference sequence). CDR3 sequence: CSASRVGGTGELFF.

The chain recombines TRBV7-3 with TRBJ1-1. CDR1 is SGHTA and CDR2 is FQGTGA in the germline V gene. The CDR3 runs to 15 residues. The chain's CDR3 is CASSLGWQRETEAFF.

The V and J genes are TRBV29-1 and TRBJ2-7; TCRdb picks TRBD2, but there is no DNA to check that call. CDR1 and CDR2 (germline): SQVTM, ANQGSEA. The length of the CDR3 is 13 residues. The CDR3 loop reads CSVVGRMTYEQYF.

This sequence joins TRBV7-2 and TRBJ1-2. Germline V lookup: CDR1 SGHTA, CDR2 FQGNSA. The CDR3 sequence is 14 residues long. CDR3: CASSYTEVVYGYTF.

This chain joins TRBV19 and TRBJ1-1; the D gene TCRdb calls, TRBD1, cannot be checked with no DNA. This CDR3 has 16 residues. The germline gives CDR1 LNHDA, CDR2 SQIVND (reference sequence). This CDR3 reads CASKSVQGRLNTEAFF.

CDR3 residues: CASSYSLVTAGNTIYF. The chain uses TRBV6-5 and TRBJ1-3; the D call of TRBD1 rests on TCRdb alone, since no DNA is present to check it. The CDR3 has 16 amino acids. CDR1 and CDR2 (germline): MNHEY, SVGAGI.

The chain is built from TRBV5-1 and TRBJ2-1; TCRdb selects TRBD1, and the lack of DNA leaves this call unchecked. Germline lookup yields CDR1 SGHRS and CDR2 YFSETQ. This CDR3 comprises 14 residues. CDR3 sequence reads: CASSLRNRADEQFF. The full variable domain, with the rest looked up from reference TRBV5-1 and TRBJ2-1, is KAGVTQTPRYLIKTRGQQVTLSCSPISGHRSVSWYQQTPGQGLQFLFEYFSETQRNKGNFPGRFSGRQFSNSRSEMNVSTLELGDSALYLCASSLRNRADEQFFGPGTRLTVL.

The J gene is TRBJ2-2, the V gene TRBV5-4. Germline CDR1 SGHNT, CDR2 YYREEE (reference sequence). The CDR3 is made up of 16 amino acids. This CDR3 reads CASSLVLAGNTGELFF.

This chain uses TRBV15 with TRBJ1-2. Germline CDR1 is LNHNV and CDR2 is YYDKDF (reference sequence). The length of the CDR3 is 14 residues. The CDR3 region is CATSRDRTKGGYTF.

This sequence joins TRBV7-2 and TRBJ1-2; there is no DNA to check the TCRdb D call of TRBD1. Germline V CDR1 and CDR2: SGHTA, FQGNSA. There are 16 residues in the CDR3. The CDR3 reads CASSLVLTGSNYGYTF.